Listed below are T cell receptor beta chains from one sample, sequenced in a study of identical twins. TCRdb used MiXCR to reprocess the 5' RACE reads, holding one entry per CDR3 protein. The table shows roughly 260,000 distinct CDR3 sequences, with approximately 7.3% occurring only once. The sample also formed part of further work on yellow fever vaccine responses in identical twins.

Material: CD8+ T cells sorted from blood. These receptors all come from a woman aged 18-35 years in good health. The CDR3 runs from the conserved cysteine through the conserved F or W. The D gene is left open where the match is weak. Rows may omit the clone size; those that give it use once, few, many or a size class.

D gene	clone size	V gene	J gene	CDR3 length	CDR3 protein	CDR3 DNA
TRBD1	.	TRBV7-9	TRBJ1-2	16	CASSTLGTGGLHGYTF	TGTGCCAGCAGCACCCTCGGGACAGGGGGTTTACATGGCTACACCTTC
.	many	TRBV29-1	TRBJ1-2	12	CSVEGRHYGYTF	TGCAGCGTTGAAGGGAGGCACTATGGCTACACCTTC
.	.	TRBV20-1	TRBJ2-7	13	CSADDSDTYEQYF	TGCAGTGCTGATGACTCGGATACCTACGAGCAGTACTTC
TRBD1	few	TRBV7-8	TRBJ1-1	14	CASSLGGGYTEAFF	TGTGCCAGCAGCTTGGGAGGGGGCTACACTGAAGCTTTCTTT
.	.	TRBV7-9	TRBJ1-5	15	CASSSGAGWDQPQHF	TGTGCCAGCAGCTCAGGGGCAGGGTGGGATCAGCCCCAGCATTTT
TRBD1	.	TRBV4-1	TRBJ2-7	18	CASSQEGTGGFLAYEQYF	TGCGCCAGCAGCCAAGAAGGGACAGGGGGCTTTCTTGCCTACGAGCAGTACTTC
TRBD2	few	TRBV7-9	TRBJ2-1	15	CASSLIAGVSNEQFF	TGTGCCAGCAGCTTAATAGCGGGAGTTAGCAATGAGCAGTTCTTC
TRBD2	.	TRBV7-9	TRBJ2-3	15	CASSLTSGETDTQYF	TGTGCCAGCAGCCTGACTAGCGGGGAGACAGATACGCAGTATTTT
.	.	TRBV14	TRBJ1-4	15	CASSRTRRQNEKLFF	TGTGCCAGCAGCCGCACCCGCAGGCAGAATGAAAAACTGTTTTTT
TRBD1	few	TRBV7-9	TRBJ1-2	13	CASMAGGDYGYTF	TGTGCCAGCATGGCAGGGGGCGACTATGGCTACACCTTC
TRBD1	many	TRBV7-9	TRBJ1-1	16	CASSTSDRTTQYEAFF	TGTGCCAGCAGCACATCGGACAGGACAACACAATATGAAGCTTTCTTT
.	many	TRBV12-3/TRBV12-4	TRBJ1-2	13	CASRETSNYGYTF	TGTGCCAGCAGGGAGACAAGCAACTATGGCTACACCTTC
.	few	TRBV6-5	TRBJ1-1	15	CASSYGSGGVAEAFF	TGTGCCAGCAGTTACGGTTCCGGGGGGGTCGCTGAAGCTTTCTTT
.	few	TRBV12-3/TRBV12-4	TRBJ2-1	14	CASSLAGVGNEQFF	TGTGCCAGCAGTTTAGCGGGAGTGGGCAATGAGCAGTTCTTC
.	.	TRBV27	TRBJ2-3	16	CASSLSVPGWADTQYF	TGTGCCAGCAGTTTATCGGTCCCTGGGTGGGCAGATACGCAGTATTTT
.	many	TRBV28	TRBJ1-1	13	CASSLTPGTEAFF	TGTGCCAGCAGTTTAACCCCTGGGACTGAAGCTTTCTTT
.	.	TRBV7-9	TRBJ1-1	15	CASSPPGGGNTEAFF	TGTGCCAGCAGCCCCCCGGGGGGGGGAAACACTGAAGCTTTCTTT
.	few	TRBV20-1	TRBJ2-3	15	CSARGPVRGSDTQYF	TGCAGTGCTAGAGGCCCCGTGAGGGGTTCAGATACGCAGTATTTT
.	once	TRBV2	TRBJ2-1	14	CASKVRGMDHEQFF	TGTGCCAGCAAAGTAAGGGGGATGGACCATGAGCAGTTCTTC
.	few	TRBV15	TRBJ2-3	15	CATSREGVVADTQYF	TGTGCCACCAGCAGAGAAGGGGTTGTGGCAGATACGCAGTATTTT
.	.	TRBV5-6	TRBJ2-7	15	CASSLGGALGGEQYF	TGTGCCAGCAGCTTGGGGGGGGCATTAGGGGGCGAGCAGTACTTC
.	many	TRBV27	TRBJ2-3	13	CASSLGVPDTQYF	TGTGCCAGCAGCCTGGGGGTTCCAGATACGCAGTATTTT
.	.	TRBV7-9	TRBJ1-3	15	CASSLASALGNTIYF	TGTGCCAGCAGCTTAGCGAGCGCACTTGGAAACACCATATATTTT
.	many	TRBV10-3	TRBJ2-5	14	CAISELGQQETQYF	TGTGCCATCAGTGAGCTGGGACAACAAGAGACCCAGTACTTC
.	many	TRBV11-2	TRBJ2-5	17	CASSLKGQGLTLETQYF	TGTGCCAGCAGCTTAAAAGGACAAGGGCTTACCTTAGAGACCCAGTACTTC
TRBD2	few	TRBV2	TRBJ2-7	17	CASRQMTSGDPTHEQYF	TGTGCCAGCAGGCAAATGACTAGCGGGGACCCAACCCACGAGCAGTACTTC
.	.	TRBV4-1	TRBJ1-2	14	CASSPNDLNYGYTF	TGCGCCAGCAGCCCTAATGACTTAAACTATGGCTACACCTTC
.	many	TRBV4-1	TRBJ2-1	15	CASSRTESSYNEQFF	TGCGCCAGCAGCCGGACAGAAAGCTCCTACAATGAGCAGTTCTTC
TRBD1	few	TRBV2	TRBJ1-1	15	CASRGGTGVGTEAFF	TGTGCCAGCAGAGGAGGGACAGGGGTGGGCACTGAAGCTTTCTTT
TRBD2	few	TRBV28	TRBJ2-1	20	CASSFHPGGETSGARYEQFF	TGTGCCAGCAGTTTTCACCCCGGGGGCGAGACTAGCGGGGCTCGCTATGAGCAGTTCTTC
TRBD1	.	TRBV20-1	TRBJ1-5	18	CSARRLGTGGIGNQPQHF	TGCAGTGCTAGACGTTTGGGGACAGGGGGGATCGGCAATCAGCCCCAGCATTTT
TRBD2	few	TRBV5-5	TRBJ2-1	16	CASSLEAGGPGDEQFF	TGTGCCAGCAGCTTGGAGGCGGGAGGGCCCGGCGATGAGCAGTTCTTC